This T cell receptor (beta chain) was captured by sequencing in a study of blood T cells in healthy people across ages. Donors gave roughly 10 milliliters of peripheral blood apiece. Notes on this clonotype: The junction departs from germline at one end; a sequencing error may be responsible.

The V gene's germline CDR1 is MNHEY and CDR2 SMNVEV (reference sequence). This CDR3 spans 13 amino acids. Alongside a J-beta primer mix, a sample-barcoded 5' primer served in a second PCR lasting about 7 to 12 cycles. TCRdb re-called the 5' RACE reads through MiXCR, storing one row per CDR3 protein. The sample consists of fewer than 750,000 distinct CDR3 sequences, over 40% of them appearing once. The TCR sequence derives from a woman older than 75 in good health. The V call is TRBV27, the J call TRBJ1-2; the D is unclear. Source material: blood. The CDR3 spells CVSSLGRNYGYTF. The CDR3 DNA sequence: TGTGTCAGCAGTTTAGGAAGAAACTATGGCTACACCTTC.